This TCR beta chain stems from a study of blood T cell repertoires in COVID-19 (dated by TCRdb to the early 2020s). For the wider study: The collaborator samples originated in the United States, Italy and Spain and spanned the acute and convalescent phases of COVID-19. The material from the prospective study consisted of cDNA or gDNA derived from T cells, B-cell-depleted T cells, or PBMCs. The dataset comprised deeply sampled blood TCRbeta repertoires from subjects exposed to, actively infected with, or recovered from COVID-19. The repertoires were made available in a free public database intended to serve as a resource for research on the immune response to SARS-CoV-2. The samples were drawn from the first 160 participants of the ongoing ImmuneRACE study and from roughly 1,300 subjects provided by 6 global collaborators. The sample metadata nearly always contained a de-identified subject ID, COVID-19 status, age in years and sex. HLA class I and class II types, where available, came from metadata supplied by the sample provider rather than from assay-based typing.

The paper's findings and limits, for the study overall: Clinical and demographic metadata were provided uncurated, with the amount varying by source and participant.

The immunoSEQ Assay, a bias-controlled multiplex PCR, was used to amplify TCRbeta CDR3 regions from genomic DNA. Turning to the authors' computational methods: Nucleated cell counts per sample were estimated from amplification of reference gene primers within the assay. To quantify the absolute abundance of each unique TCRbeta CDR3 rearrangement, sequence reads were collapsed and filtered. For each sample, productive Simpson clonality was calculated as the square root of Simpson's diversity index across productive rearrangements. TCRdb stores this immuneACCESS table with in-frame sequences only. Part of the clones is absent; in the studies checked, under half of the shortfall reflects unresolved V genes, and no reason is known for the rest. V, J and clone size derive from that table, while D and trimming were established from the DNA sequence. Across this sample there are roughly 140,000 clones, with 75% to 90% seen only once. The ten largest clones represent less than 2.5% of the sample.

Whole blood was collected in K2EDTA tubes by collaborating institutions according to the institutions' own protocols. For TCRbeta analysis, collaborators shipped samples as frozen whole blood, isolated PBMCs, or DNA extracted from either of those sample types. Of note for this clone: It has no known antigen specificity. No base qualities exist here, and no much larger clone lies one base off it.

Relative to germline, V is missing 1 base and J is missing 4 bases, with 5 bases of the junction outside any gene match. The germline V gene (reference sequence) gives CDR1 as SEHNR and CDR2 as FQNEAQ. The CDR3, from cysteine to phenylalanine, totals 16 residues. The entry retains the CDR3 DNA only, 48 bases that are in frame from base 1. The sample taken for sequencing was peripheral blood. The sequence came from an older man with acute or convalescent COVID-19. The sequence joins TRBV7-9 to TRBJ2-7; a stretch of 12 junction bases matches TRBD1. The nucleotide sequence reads TGTGCCAGCAGCTTAGAGGGGACAGGGGGCAGGTACGAGCAGTACTTC. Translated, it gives CASSLEGTGGRYEQYF.